The 18 T cell receptor beta chains below come from one sample, sequenced in a study of cytomegalovirus exposure and HLA in healthy donors. The PCR ran on 60 Vbeta and 13 Jbeta primers. Clones were read by immunoSEQ multiplex PCR, and TCRdb kept only the in-frame ones, dropping some. This sample's table reports tens of thousands of clones. Source material: PBMCs. These receptor sequences come from a man aged 45-60 years in good health and CMV-seronegative.

The chain carries TRBV19 and TRBJ1-2; 9 bases are shared with TRBD1. This CDR3 contains 12 residues. The V and J ends lost 9 bases and 6 bases, in that order; junction bases with no gene match: 5. The germline V gene encodes CDR1 LNHDA and CDR2 SQIVND (reference sequence). The CDR3 region has the DNA TGTGCCAGCCGGACAGGGGTTGATGGCTACACCTTC. This gives the protein CASRTGVDGYTF. Using reference TRBV19 and TRBJ1-2 for the parts outside the CDR3, the full variable domain is DGGITQSPKYLFRKEGQNVTLSCEQNLNHDAMYWYRQDPGQGLRLIYYSQIVNDFQKGDIAEGYSVSREKKESFPLTVTSAQKNPTAFYLCASRTGVDGYTFGSGTRLTVV.

The chain combines TRBV7-6 with TRBJ1-5; 11 nucleotides match TRBD1. This CDR3 comprises 18 residues. Germline values: CDR1 SGHVS, CDR2 FNYEAQ. Trimming at V came to 5 bases and at J to 1 base, leaving 10 bases not matched to a gene. The CDR3 DNA follows: TGTGCCAGCAGCCCCGGGACAGGGGGGCCGTGGAGCAATCAGCCCCAGCATTTT. It translates to CASSPGTGGPWSNQPQHF.

The V call is TRBV11-3, the J call TRBJ2-1; TRBD1 might be the D (5 bases). Germline assignment: CDR1 SGHNT and CDR2 YENEEA. The CDR3 sequence is 14 residues long. Trimming pared 2 bases from V and 4 bases from J, leaving 9 bases between. In DNA form, the CDR3 reads TGTGCCAGCAGCTTAACAGGAAGTTACAATGAGCAGTTCTTC. Translated, it gives CASSLTGSYNEQFF.

The chain couples TRBV7-2 to TRBJ2-2; 8 bases fit TRBD2. Germline CDR1 and CDR2: SGHTA and FQGNSA. With V trimmed by 1 base and J by 5 bases, 6 bases remained unmatched. The CDR3 runs 16 residues. For the CDR3, the DNA is TGTGCCAGCAGCTTAGTGAGCGGGGGTAGAACCGGGGAGCTGTTTTTT. Translated: CASSLVSGGRTGELFF.

The CDR3 DNA is TGCGCCAGCAGTGAATGGCCGATCCCTAATTCACCCCTCCACTTT. Amino acid sequence: CASSEWPIPNSPLHF. This rearrangement joins TRBV10-2 to TRBJ1-6; D gene ambiguous. Trimming cost V 3 bases and J 6 bases, with 12 bases left between them. Germline V gene data show CDR1 as WSHSY and CDR2 as SAAADI. The CDR3 contains 15 residues.

The chain employs TRBV7-6 and TRBJ2-7; D possibly corresponds to TRBD2 (7 bases). Trimming took off 6 bases at V and 8 bases at J, with 11 bases between the two ends. CDR1 and CDR2 (germline): SGHVS, FNYEAQ. The CDR3 runs 11 residues. The CDR3 spells CASRAGGQQYF. The DNA of the CDR3 is TGTGCCAGCAGAGCCGGGGGGCAGCAGTACTTC.

This chain links TRBV30 with TRBJ2-5; D gene ambiguous. V gave up 4 bases and J gave up 2 bases, with 8 bases separating them. The CDR3 sequence is 12 residues long. The germline V gene has CDR1 GTSNPN and CDR2 SVGIG (reference sequence). CDR3 sequence: CAWMAGQETQYF. In nucleotides, the CDR3 is TGTGCCTGGATGGCAGGTCAAGAGACCCAGTACTTC.

The chain links TRBV28 to TRBJ1-2, with a weak D call TRBD1 (5 bases). Trimming left V 1 base short and J 3 bases short, with 9 bases between. This CDR3 spans 14 amino acids. Germline V lookup: CDR1 MDHEN, CDR2 SYDVKM. CDR3 residues: CASSLYGGHYGYTF. CDR3 nucleotide sequence: TGTGCCAGCAGTTTATACGGGGGTCACTATGGCTACACCTTC.

The J gene is TRBJ1-1, the V gene TRBV7-2; no clear D gene. The germline gives CDR1 SGHTA, CDR2 FQGNSA. V was clipped by 0 bases and J by 1 base, with 9 bases between them. The CDR3 runs 15 residues. CDR3 region: CASSLAGGSNTEAFF. As DNA, the CDR3 is TGTGCCAGCAGCTTAGCTGGAGGTTCGAACACTGAAGCTTTCTTT.

The gene calls are TRBV5-1 and TRBJ2-5; no reliable D call. Germline CDR1 reads SGHRS; CDR2 reads YFSETQ. Trimming took off 0 bases at V and 2 bases at J, with 2 bases between the two ends. This CDR3 has 12 amino acids. CDR3 protein: CASSLAQETQYF. The CDR3 DNA follows: TGCGCCAGCAGCTTGGCACAAGAGACCCAGTACTTC.

The gene calls are TRBV4-1 and TRBJ2-1; D gene ambiguous. The V end was cut by 1 base, the J end by 2 bases, with 6 bases between. CDR3 length equals 14 residues. CDR1 and CDR2 from the germline V gene are MGHRA and YSYEKL. The DNA for the CDR3 is TGCGCCAGCAGCCAAGGTCCCACCTACAATGAGCAGTTCTTC. This gives the protein CASSQGPTYNEQFF.

The V call is TRBV19, the J call TRBJ1-5, with D possibly being TRBD1 (5 bases). Germline V gene lookup returns CDR1 LNHDA and CDR2 SQIVND (reference sequence). This CDR3 is 14 amino acids long. Trimming stripped 6 bases from V and 3 bases from J, with 12 bases between. The CDR3 DNA is TGTGCCAGTAGCAGGGTTAATTTCAATCAGCCCCAGCATTTT. This gives the protein CASSRVNFNQPQHF.

The chain carries TRBV2 and TRBJ2-7, with D perhaps matching TRBD1 (6 bases). CDR1 SNHLY and CDR2 FYNNEI come from the germline V gene. The CDR3 sequence is 13 residues long. Trimming removed 6 bases from V and 2 bases from J, with 11 bases in between. This chain's CDR3 is CASSEGVAYEQYF. The CDR3 DNA sequence: TGTGCCAGCAGCGAGGGGGTGGCCTACGAGCAGTACTTC. The variable domain in full, completed from reference TRBV2 and TRBJ2-7, reads EPEVTQTPSHQVTQMGQEVILRCVPISNHLYFYWYRQILGQKVEFLVSFYNNEISEKSEIFDDQFSVERPDGSNFTLKIRSTKLEDSAMYFCASSEGVAYEQYFGPGTRLTVT.

This chain joins TRBV2 and TRBJ1-4, with D possibly matching TRBD1 (5 bases). Germline CDR1 reads SNHLY; CDR2 reads FYNNEI. Trimming removed 7 bases from V and 3 bases from J, with 9 bases in between. The CDR3 spans 13 residues. CDR3 amino acids: CASTRDANEKLFF. In DNA, the CDR3 is TGTGCCAGCACCAGGGATGCTAATGAAAAACTGTTTTTT.

The chain employs TRBV29-1 and TRBJ1-1, with D possibly TRBD1 on 5 matching bases. The V gene lost 4 bases and the J gene lost 5 bases, with 14 bases spanning the gap. CDR3 length: 13 amino acids. Germline V gene data show CDR1 as SQVTM and CDR2 as ANQGSEA. The CDR3 bases are TGCAGCGTTGGGGCAGGGCTCCGAACTGAAGCTTTCTTT. This encodes CSVGAGLRTEAFF.

This chain joins TRBV19 and TRBJ2-1; weak D call: TRBD1 (5 bases). V dropped 10 bases and J dropped 4 bases, with 20 bases sitting between them. CDR3 length: 15 residues. Germline CDR1 and CDR2: LNHDA and SQIVND (reference sequence). The CDR3 loop is CATRAQRTRYNEQFF. For the CDR3, the DNA is TGTGCCACTCGCGCCCAAAGGACAAGATACAATGAGCAGTTCTTC. The full variable domain, in which reference TRBV19 and TRBJ2-1 provide the parts outside the CDR3, is DGGITQSPKYLFRKEGQNVTLSCEQNLNHDAMYWYRQDPGQGLRLIYYSQIVNDFQKGDIAEGYSVSREKKESFPLTVTSAQKNPTAFYLCATRAQRTRYNEQFFGPGTRLTVL.

The J gene is TRBJ2-7, the V gene TRBV27, with 13 positions matching TRBD2. There are 17 residues in the CDR3. V gave up 5 bases and J gave up 12 bases; unmatched junction bases: 19. The V gene's germline CDR1 is MNHEY and CDR2 SMNVEV (reference sequence). The CDR3, as DNA: TGTGCCAGCAGTCTCCCCGGGCGGCTGGGACTAGCGGGGAAACCGTACTTC. The encoded protein is CASSLPGRLGLAGKPYF.

The chain employs TRBV2 and TRBJ1-4, with 8 positions matching TRBD1. The CDR3 has 13 residues. J was trimmed by 8 bases and V by 10 bases; bases with no gene match: 9. The germline V gene has CDR1 SNHLY and CDR2 FYNNEI. The CDR3 coding sequence is TGTGCCATGAAGACAGGGGATTACGAAAAACTGTTTTTT. Residues: CAMKTGDYEKLFF.